This T cell receptor (beta chain) was identified in a study of blood T cell repertoires in COVID-19. Whole-study context: The United States, Italy and Spain were the sources of the acute and convalescent COVID-19 samples. Sample material is recorded as cDNA or gDNA derived from T cells, B-cell-depleted T cells, or PBMCs.

Germline CDR1 SGHRS, CDR2 YFSETQ. This CDR3 contains 14 residues. V shed 4 bases and J shed 0 bases, with 8 bases lying between them. Original processing methods: Nucleated cell number was recorded as an estimate derived from reference gene primer amplification. Profiling relied on immunoSEQ multiplex PCR, and the TCRdb table lists in-frame clones only, not all of them. V and J calls and clone size are those listed in that table; D and trimming were worked out from the DNA. This table holds under 300,000 clones, approximately 90% found once. The sample taken for sequencing was peripheral blood. This sequence originates from a woman in her thirties or forties with acute or convalescent COVID-19. The chain recombines TRBV5-1 with TRBJ1-3; possibly TRBD1 for D (6 bases). CDR3 protein: CASSGGSSGNTIYF. CDR3 DNA sequence: TGCGCCAGCAGCGGGGGCAGCTCTGGAAACACCATATATTTT.